This T cell receptor beta chain was retrieved from a study of response to subunit inactivated influenza vaccine. Note on this clonotype: Its antigen is currently unknown.

MiXCR was run by TCRdb on the RT-PCR reads, yielding one entry per CDR3 protein. The table records 800,000 or so distinct CDR3 sequences, 21% of them present only once. CDR3 length equals 15 residues. Trimming removed 5 bases from V and 7 bases from J, with 21 bases in between. Germline loops: CDR1 DFQATT, CDR2 SNEGSKA (reference sequence). Study-wide findings and caveats: The authors offered the suggestion that each seasonal influenza vaccination recruits few new T cells.

The input for sequencing was PBMCs from blood, taken 4 to 6 days after vaccination. The origin of this receptor is a man aged 45 to 65 who received an inactivated influenza vaccine. The rearrangement joins TRBV20-1 to TRBJ2-1, with D unclear. CDR3 DNA sequence: TGCAGTGCTCCTGCGCTGACTGGGTTCCAAAATGAGCAGTTCTTC. This gives the protein CSAPALTGFQNEQFF.